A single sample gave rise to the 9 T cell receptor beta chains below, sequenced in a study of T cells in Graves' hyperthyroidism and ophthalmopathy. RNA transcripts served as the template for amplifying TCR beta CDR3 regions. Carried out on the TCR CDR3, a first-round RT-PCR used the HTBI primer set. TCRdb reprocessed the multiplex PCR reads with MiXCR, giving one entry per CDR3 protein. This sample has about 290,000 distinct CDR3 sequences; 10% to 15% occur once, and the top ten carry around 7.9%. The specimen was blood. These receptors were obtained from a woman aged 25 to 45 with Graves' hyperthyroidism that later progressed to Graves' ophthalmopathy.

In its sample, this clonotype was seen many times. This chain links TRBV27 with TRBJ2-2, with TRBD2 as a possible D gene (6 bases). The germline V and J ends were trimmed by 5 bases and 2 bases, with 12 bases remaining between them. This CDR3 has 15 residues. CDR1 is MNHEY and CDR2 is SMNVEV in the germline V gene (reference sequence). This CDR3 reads CASSLAGTNTGELFF. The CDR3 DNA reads TGTGCCAGCAGTCTCGCCGGGACTAACACCGGGGAGCTGTTTTTT.

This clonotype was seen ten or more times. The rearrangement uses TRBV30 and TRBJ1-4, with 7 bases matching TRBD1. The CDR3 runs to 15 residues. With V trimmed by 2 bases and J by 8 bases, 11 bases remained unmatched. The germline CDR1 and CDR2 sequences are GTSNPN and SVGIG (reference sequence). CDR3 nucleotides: TGTGCCTGGAGTCCTCCAGGGGGTCTGAGGGAAAAACTGTTTTTT. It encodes CAWSPPGGLREKLFF.

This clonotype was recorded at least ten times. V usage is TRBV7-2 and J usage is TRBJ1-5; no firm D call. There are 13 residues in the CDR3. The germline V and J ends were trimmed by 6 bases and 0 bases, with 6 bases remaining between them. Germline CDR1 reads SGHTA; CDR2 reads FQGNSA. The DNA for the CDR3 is TGTGCCAGCAGACTAGATAGCAATCAGCCCCAGCATTTT. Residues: CASRLDSNQPQHF. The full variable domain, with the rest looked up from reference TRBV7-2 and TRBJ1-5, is GAGVSQSPSNKVTEKGKDVELRCDPISGHTALYWYRQSLGQGLEFLIYFQGNSAPDKSGLPSDRFSAERTGGSVSTLTIQRTQQEDSAVYLCASRLDSNQPQHFGDGTRLSIL.

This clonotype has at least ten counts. The CDR3 DNA follows: TGTGCCAGCAGTACCCGTGAGAATCAGCCCCAGCATTTT. Translated: CASSTRENQPQHF. The chain links TRBV6-1 to TRBJ1-5; D gene unclear. V lost 5 bases and J lost 4, with 9 bases in between. This CDR3 comprises 13 residues. The V gene's germline CDR1 is MNHNS and CDR2 SASEGT.

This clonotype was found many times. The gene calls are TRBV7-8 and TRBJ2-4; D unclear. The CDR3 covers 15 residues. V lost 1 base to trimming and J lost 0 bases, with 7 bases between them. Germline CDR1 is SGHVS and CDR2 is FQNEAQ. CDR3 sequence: CASSLDPVAKNIQYF. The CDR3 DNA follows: TGTGCCAGCAGCTTAGACCCGGTAGCCAAAAACATTCAGTACTTC.

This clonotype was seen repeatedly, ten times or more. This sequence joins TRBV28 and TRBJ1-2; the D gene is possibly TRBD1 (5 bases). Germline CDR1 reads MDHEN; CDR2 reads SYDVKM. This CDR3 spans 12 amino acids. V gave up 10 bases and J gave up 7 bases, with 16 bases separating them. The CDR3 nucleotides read TGTGCCACAGGGCTTCAGGGTTTTGGCTACACCTTC. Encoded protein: CATGLQGFGYTF.

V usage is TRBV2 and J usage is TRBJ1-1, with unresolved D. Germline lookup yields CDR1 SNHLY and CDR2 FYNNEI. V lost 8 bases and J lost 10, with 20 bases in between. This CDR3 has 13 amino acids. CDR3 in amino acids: CASLGETTPGAFF. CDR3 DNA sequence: TGTGCCAGCCTTGGTGAGACGACCCCAGGAGCTTTCTTT.

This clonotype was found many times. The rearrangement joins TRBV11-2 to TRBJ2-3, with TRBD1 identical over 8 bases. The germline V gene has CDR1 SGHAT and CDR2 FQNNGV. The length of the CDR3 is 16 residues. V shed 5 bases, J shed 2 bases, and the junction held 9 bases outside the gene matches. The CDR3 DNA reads TGTGCCAGCAGCCGCCAGGGGGCGACGGCCACAGATACGCAGTATTTT. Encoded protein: CASSRQGATATDTQYF.

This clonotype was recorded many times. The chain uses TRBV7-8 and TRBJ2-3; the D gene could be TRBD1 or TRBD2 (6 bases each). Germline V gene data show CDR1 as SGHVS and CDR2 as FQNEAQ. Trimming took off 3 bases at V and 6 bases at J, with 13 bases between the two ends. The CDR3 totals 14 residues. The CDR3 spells CASSFSGGGDTQYF. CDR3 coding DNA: TGTGCCAGCAGCTTTAGCGGAGGGGGGGATACGCAGTATTTT.